Sequencing of this T cell receptor (beta chain) was carried out in a study of T cells in localized non-small cell lung cancer. CDR1 is MNHGY, CDR2 SAAAGT, per germline. The ends lost 5 bases at V and 9 bases at J; junction bases unmatched: 17. The CDR3 length is 17 residues. Worth noting for this clone: Its antigen is not known.

General study points: Tumor showed lower T cell clonality than uninvolved adjacent lung, where it was highest.

The method was immunoSEQ multiplex PCR; TCRdb's version includes in-frame clones alone and lacks a portion of them. The sample has more than 2,500 clones; less than 20% are singletons. The V gene is TRBV6-8, the J gene TRBJ2-1, with 9 bases lining up with TRBD2. The origin of this receptor is a man aged 40 to 69 with stage I lung adenocarcinoma. Source: lung tumor tissue, taken before any cancer treatment. CDR3 amino acids: CASSDQGGLAGHLEQFF. The CDR3, as DNA: TGTGCCAGCAGTGATCAGGGAGGGCTAGCGGGACACCTTGAGCAGTTCTTC.